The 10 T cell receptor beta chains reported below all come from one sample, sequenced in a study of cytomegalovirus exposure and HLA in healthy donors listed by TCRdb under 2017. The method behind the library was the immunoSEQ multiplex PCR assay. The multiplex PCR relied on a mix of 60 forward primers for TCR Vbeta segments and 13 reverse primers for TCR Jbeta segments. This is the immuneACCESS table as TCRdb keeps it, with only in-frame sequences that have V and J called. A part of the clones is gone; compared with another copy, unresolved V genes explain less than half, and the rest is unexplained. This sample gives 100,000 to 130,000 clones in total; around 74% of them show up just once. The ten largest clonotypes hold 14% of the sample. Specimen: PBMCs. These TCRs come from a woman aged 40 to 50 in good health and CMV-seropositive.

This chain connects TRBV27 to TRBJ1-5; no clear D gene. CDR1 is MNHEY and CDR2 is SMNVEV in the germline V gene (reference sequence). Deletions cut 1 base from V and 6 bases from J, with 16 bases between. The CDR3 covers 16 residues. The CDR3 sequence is CASSLFAGRAGQPQHF. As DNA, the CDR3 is TGTGCCAGCAGTTTATTCGCCGGGAGGGCGGGTCAGCCCCAGCATTTT.

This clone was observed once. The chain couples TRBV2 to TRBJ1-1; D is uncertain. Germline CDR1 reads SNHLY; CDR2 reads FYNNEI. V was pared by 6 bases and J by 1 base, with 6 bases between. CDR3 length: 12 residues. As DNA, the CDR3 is TGTGCCAGCAGGCGCTGGAACACTGAAGCTTTCTTT. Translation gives CASRRWNTEAFF.

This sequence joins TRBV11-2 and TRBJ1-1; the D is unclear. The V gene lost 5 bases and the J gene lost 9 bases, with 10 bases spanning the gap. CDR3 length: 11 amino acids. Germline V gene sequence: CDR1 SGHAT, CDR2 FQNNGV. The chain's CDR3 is CASSSWAQAFF. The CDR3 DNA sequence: TGTGCCAGCAGCAGCTGGGCCCAAGCTTTCTTT.

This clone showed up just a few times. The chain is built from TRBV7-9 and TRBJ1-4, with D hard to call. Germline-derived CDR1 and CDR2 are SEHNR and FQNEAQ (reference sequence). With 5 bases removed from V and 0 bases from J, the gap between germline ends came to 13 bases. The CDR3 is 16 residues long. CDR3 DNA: TGTGCCAGCAGCCCAGCGGTAATAGCAACTAATGAAAAACTGTTTTTT. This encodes CASSPAVIATNEKLFF. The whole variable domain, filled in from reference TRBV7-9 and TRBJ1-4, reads DTGVSQNPRHKITKRGQNVTFRCDPISEHNRLYWYRQTLGQGPEFLTYFQNEAQLEKSRLLSDRFSAERPKGSFSTLEIQRTEQGDSAMYLCASSPAVIATNEKLFFGSGTQLSVL.

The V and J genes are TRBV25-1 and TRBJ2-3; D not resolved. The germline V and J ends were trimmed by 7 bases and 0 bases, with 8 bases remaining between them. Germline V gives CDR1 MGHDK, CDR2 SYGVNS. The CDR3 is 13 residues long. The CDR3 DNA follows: TGTGCCAGCAAACGGTCTAGCACAGATACGCAGTATTTT. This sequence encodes CASKRSSTDTQYF.

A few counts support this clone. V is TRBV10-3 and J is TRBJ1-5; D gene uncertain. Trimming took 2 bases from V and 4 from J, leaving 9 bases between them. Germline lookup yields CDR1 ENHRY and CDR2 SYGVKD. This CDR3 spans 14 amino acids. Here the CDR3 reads CAISETQSNQPQHF. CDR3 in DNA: TGTGCCATCAGTGAGACACAGAGTAATCAGCCCCAGCATTTT.

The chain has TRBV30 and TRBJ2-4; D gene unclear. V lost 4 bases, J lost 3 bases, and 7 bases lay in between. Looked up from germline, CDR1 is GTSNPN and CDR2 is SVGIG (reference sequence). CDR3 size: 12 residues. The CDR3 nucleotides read TGTGCCTGGATTTCTAGCAAAAACATTCAGTACTTC. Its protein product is CAWISSKNIQYF. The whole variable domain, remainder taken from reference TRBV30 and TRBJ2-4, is SQTIHQWPATLVQPVGSPLSLECTVEGTSNPNLYWYRQAAGRGLQLLFYSVGIGQISSEVPQNLSASRPQDRQFILSSKKLLLSDSGFYLCAWISSKNIQYFGAGTRLSVL.

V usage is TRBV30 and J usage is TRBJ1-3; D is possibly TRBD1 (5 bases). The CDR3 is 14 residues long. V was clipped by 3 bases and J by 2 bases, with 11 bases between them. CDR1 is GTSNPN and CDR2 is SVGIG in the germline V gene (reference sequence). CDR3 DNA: TGTGCCTGGAGGGCCGACAGCACTGGAAACACCATATATTTT. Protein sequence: CAWRADSTGNTIYF.

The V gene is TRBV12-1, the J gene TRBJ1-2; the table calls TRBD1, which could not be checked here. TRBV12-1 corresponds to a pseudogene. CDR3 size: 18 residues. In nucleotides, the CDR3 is TGTGCCAGCACACGGAATGGGGACAGGGAGGGTTCTAGGAATGGCTACACCTTC. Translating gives CASTRNGDREGSRNGYTF.

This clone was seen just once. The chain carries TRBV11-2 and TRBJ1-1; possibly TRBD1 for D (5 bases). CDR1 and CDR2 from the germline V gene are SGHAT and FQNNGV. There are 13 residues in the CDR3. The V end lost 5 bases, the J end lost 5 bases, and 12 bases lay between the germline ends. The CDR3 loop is CASSPSQGTEAFF. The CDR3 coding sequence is TGTGCCAGCAGCCCCTCCCAGGGAACTGAAGCTTTCTTT.